Below, 11 T cell receptor beta chains from the same sample are listed, as sequenced in a study of CD8 T cells in ankylosing spondylitis. TCRdb called the 5' RACE reads again in MiXCR, with one record for every CDR3 protein. The data show some 150,000 distinct CDR3 sequences, 40% to 50% seen once. Sequenced material: synovial fluid, either unsorted or a sorted T cell fraction (not recorded which). The source is a male donor with ankylosing spondylitis.

A few counts support this clonotype. The gene calls are TRBV5-1 and TRBJ1-1, with no clear D. The CDR3 extends over 15 amino acids. V was shortened by 0 bases and J by 1 base, with 10 bases between the two germline ends. Germline loops: CDR1 SGHRS, CDR2 YFSETQ. The CDR3 reads CASSLGGFGNTEAFF. The CDR3 region has the DNA TGCGCCAGCAGCTTGGGAGGTTTTGGGAACACTGAAGCTTTCTTT.

The rearrangement links TRBV7-9 to TRBJ2-7; 9 bases are shared with TRBD1. From germline, CDR1 is SEHNR and CDR2 FQNEAQ (reference sequence). V shed 2 bases, J shed 3 bases, and the junction held 5 bases outside the gene matches. The CDR3 contains 15 residues. This CDR3 reads CASSLKEGQGYEQYF. CDR3 bases: TGTGCCAGCAGCTTAAAGGAGGGACAGGGCTACGAGCAGTACTTC.

The V gene is TRBV6-5, the J gene TRBJ2-1; D not resolved. There are 15 residues in the CDR3. In germline, CDR1 is MNHEY, CDR2 SVGAGI. V was trimmed by 0 bases and J by 6 bases, leaving 12 bases between them. CDR3 coding DNA: TGTGCCAGCAGTTACTCGAGAAGGGTTATCAATGAGCAGTTCTTC. Its protein is CASSYSRRVINEQFF.

The rearrangement uses TRBV14 and TRBJ1-6; D is undetermined. Germline V gene data show CDR1 as SGHDN and CDR2 as FVKESK. This CDR3 is 13 amino acids long. Trimming cost V 1 base and J 9 bases, with 7 bases left between them. The CDR3 loop is CASSQVSGSPLHF. CDR3 coding DNA: TGTGCCAGCAGCCAAGTGAGTGGTTCACCCCTCCACTTT.

This chain connects TRBV28 to TRBJ2-1, with 9 nucleotides matching TRBD2. With V trimmed by 2 bases and J by 3 bases, 5 bases remained unmatched. The CDR3 is 16 residues long. The V gene's germline CDR1 is MDHEN and CDR2 SYDVKM. The CDR3 sequence: CASSLGLAGFYNEQFF. In DNA, the CDR3 is TGTGCCAGCAGTTTAGGGCTAGCGGGATTCTACAATGAGCAGTTCTTC.

The chain has TRBV5-5 and TRBJ2-7, with D possibly being TRBD1 (5 bases). The V gene's germline CDR1 is SGHKS and CDR2 YYEKEE (reference sequence). This CDR3 has 15 amino acids. Trimming cost V 3 bases and J 2 bases, with 15 bases left between them. CDR3 sequence: CASSWPDTIPYEQYF. The CDR3, as DNA: TGTGCCAGCAGCTGGCCGGACACCATTCCCTACGAGCAGTACTTC.

The V call is TRBV5-6, the J call TRBJ2-1; 11 bases line up with TRBD2. Germline-derived CDR1 and CDR2 are SGHDT and YYEEEE. Trimming at V came to 4 bases and at J to 2 bases, leaving 17 bases not matched to a gene. CDR3 length: 20 residues. The CDR3 here is CASSPNRVALAGVPYNEQFF. The CDR3 region has the DNA TGTGCCAGCAGCCCCAACAGGGTTGCACTAGCGGGGGTACCCTACAATGAGCAGTTCTTC. The full variable domain, in which reference TRBV5-6 and TRBJ2-1 provide the parts outside the CDR3, is DAGVTQSPTHLIKTRGQQVTLRCSPKSGHDTVSWYQQALGQGPQFIFQYYEEEERQRGNFPDRFSGHQFPNYSSELNVNALLLGDSALYLCASSPNRVALAGVPYNEQFFGPGTRLTVL.

The table lists this clonotype with a few counts. The chain joins TRBV30 to TRBJ1-1; 8 bases are shared with TRBD1. V dropped 4 bases and J dropped 3; count of bases not matched to a gene: 4. From germline, CDR1 is GTSNPN and CDR2 SVGIG (reference sequence). The CDR3 runs 13 residues. The CDR3 region is CAWTLTGDTEAFF. CDR3 coding DNA: TGTGCCTGGACTTTGACAGGGGACACTGAAGCTTTCTTT.

J is TRBJ2-1 and V is TRBV12-3 or TRBV12-4; 13 nucleotides match TRBD2. V dropped 3 bases and J dropped 9; count of bases not matched to a gene: 5. CDR3 size: 15 residues. In DNA, the CDR3 is TGTGCCAGCAGTTTCGGACTAGCGGGAGCCGGTGAGCAGTTCTTC. Its translation is CASSFGLAGAGEQFF.

This clonotype has more than one count but fewer than ten. The chain joins TRBV6-1 to TRBJ2-1; 8 positions agree with TRBD1. This CDR3 is built from 15 residues. V shed 7 bases, J shed 0 bases, and the junction held 5 bases outside the gene matches. Germline CDR1 reads MNHNS; CDR2 reads SASEGT. CDR3 region: CASMRQGSSYNEQFF. The CDR3 nucleotides read TGTGCCAGCATGAGACAGGGGAGCTCCTACAATGAGCAGTTCTTC.

This sequence joins TRBV5-1 and TRBJ1-6, with D tentatively TRBD1 (6 bases). Germline-derived CDR1 and CDR2 are SGHRS and YFSETQ. The CDR3 spans 15 residues. V was trimmed by 1 base and J by 12 bases, leaving 17 bases between them. The CDR3 is CASSLWRALRGPLHF. CDR3 DNA sequence: TGCGCCAGCAGCTTGTGGCGGGCCCTCAGGGGACCCCTCCACTTT.